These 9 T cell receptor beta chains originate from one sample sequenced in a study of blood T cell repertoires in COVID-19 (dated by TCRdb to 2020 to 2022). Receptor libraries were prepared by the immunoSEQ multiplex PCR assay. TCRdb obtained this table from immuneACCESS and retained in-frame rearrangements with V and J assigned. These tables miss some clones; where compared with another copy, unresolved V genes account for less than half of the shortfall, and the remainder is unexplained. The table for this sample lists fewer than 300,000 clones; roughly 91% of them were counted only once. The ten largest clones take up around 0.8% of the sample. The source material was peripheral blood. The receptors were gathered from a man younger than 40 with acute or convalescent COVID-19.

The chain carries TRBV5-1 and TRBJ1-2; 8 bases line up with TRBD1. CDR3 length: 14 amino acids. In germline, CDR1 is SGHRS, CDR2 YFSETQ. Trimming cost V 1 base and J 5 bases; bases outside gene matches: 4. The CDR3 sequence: CASSLPGTGYGYTF. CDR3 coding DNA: TGCGCCAGCAGCTTGCCCGGGACAGGTTATGGCTACACCTTC.

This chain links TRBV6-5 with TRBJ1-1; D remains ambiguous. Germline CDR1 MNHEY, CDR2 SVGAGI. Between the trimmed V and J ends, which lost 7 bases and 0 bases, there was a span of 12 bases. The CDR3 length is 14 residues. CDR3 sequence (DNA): TGTGCCAGCACCACGAGGCGGATGAACACTGAAGCTTTCTTT. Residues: CASTTRRMNTEAFF.

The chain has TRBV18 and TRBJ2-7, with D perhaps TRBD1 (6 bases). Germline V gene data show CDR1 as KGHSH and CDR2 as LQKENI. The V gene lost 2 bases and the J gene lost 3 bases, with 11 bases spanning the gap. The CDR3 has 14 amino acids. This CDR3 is CASSPDGTLYEQYF. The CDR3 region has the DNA TGTGCCAGCTCACCAGATGGGACACTCTACGAGCAGTACTTC.

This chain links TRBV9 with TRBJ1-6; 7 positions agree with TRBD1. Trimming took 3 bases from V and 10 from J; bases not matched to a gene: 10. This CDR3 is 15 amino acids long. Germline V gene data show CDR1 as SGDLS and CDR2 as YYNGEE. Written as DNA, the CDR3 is TGTGCCAGCAGCGATCAGGGGGTCAGGGGGTCACCCCTCCACTTT. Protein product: CASSDQGVRGSPLHF.

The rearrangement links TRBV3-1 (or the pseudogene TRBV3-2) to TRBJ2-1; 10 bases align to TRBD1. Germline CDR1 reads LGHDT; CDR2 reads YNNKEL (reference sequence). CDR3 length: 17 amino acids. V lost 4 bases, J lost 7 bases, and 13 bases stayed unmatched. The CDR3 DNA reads TGTGCCAGCAGCCGATTTTCCGGGACAGGGGTAATGAATGAGCAGTTCTTC. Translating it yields CASSRFSGTGVMNEQFF.

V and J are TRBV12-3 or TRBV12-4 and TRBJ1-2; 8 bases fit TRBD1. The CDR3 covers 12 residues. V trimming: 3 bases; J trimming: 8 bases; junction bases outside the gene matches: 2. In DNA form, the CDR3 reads TGTGCCAGCAGTTTGACAGGGGTAGGCTACACCTTC. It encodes CASSLTGVGYTF.

CDR3 sequence reads: CASSLHRWASGRGRDEQFF. Here the CDR3 DNA reads TGTGCCAGCAGCTTACATCGTTGGGCTAGCGGGAGGGGTAGGGATGAGCAGTTCTTC. The rearrangement joins TRBV7-2 to TRBJ2-1; 12 bases are shared with TRBD2. The junction had 16 bases not matched to a gene; V was cut back by 2 bases and J by 8 bases. The CDR3 covers 19 residues. Germline values: CDR1 SGHTA, CDR2 FQGNSA.

CDR3 nucleotide sequence: TGTGCCAGCTCGAGACTAGCGGGAGACACCGGGGAGCTGTTTTTT. This codes for CASSRLAGDTGELFF. V gene TRBV18 combines with J gene TRBJ2-2; 12 bases are shared with TRBD2. The CDR3 is 15 residues long. CDR1 is KGHSH and CDR2 is LQKENI in the germline V gene. Trimming took 6 bases from V and 3 from J; bases not matched to a gene: 2.

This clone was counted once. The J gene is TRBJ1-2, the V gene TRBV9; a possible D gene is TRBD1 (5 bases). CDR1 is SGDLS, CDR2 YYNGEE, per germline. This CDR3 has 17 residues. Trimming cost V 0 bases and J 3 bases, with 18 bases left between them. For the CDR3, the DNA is TGTGCCAGCAGCGTAGCTCCGGGGGGTAGGAGCGACTATGGCTACACCTTC. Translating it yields CASSVAPGGRSDYGYTF. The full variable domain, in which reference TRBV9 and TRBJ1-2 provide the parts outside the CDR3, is DSGVTQTPKHLITATGQRVTLRCSPRSGDLSVYWYQQSLDQGLQFLIQYYNGEERAKGNILERFSAQQFPDLHSELNLSSLELGDSALYFCASSVAPGGRSDYGYTFGSGTRLTVV.